This T cell receptor (beta chain) was identified in a study of shared clonotypes between healthy human individuals. Overall study results and limits: The study found 4.5% to 6% of naive CD4 clonotypes shared across four donors.

Naive-designated CD8 cells lacked CD45RO, were positively enriched for CCR7, and omitted terminally differentiated effector memory CD45RA+ cells. The donors, healthy adults who were HIV-negative, had experienced no recent acute infections or vaccinations. Germline CDR1 and CDR2: PRHDT and FYEKMQ (reference sequence). The V end was cut by 5 bases, the J end by 14 bases, with 10 bases between. The CDR3 extends over 11 amino acids. This was a deep-level run. TCRdb's copy holds only in-frame clones and misses some; the assay was immunoSEQ multiplex PCR. The sample records hundreds of thousands of clones, roughly 95% being singletons. On this clone itself: The antigen is not known.

This clonotype originated in a woman aged 30 to 39 in good health. The chain employs TRBV13 and TRBJ1-6, with D unclear. The sequencing input was naive CD8+ T cells sorted from blood. CDR3 sequence (DNA): TGTGCCAGCAGCACAAAAGGGACCCTCCACTTT. Protein: CASSTKGTLHF.